Sequencing of this T cell receptor (beta chain) was carried out in a study of T cells in Graves' hyperthyroidism and ophthalmopathy. Study-level points and caveats: Clonotypes that were expanded in thyroid above 0.001 mostly appeared in blood too.

Authors of the study amplified TCR beta CDR3 regions from RNA transcripts. First-round RT-PCR targeting the TCR CDR3 was performed with the HTBI primer set. TCRdb processed the multiplex PCR reads anew with MiXCR; each CDR3 protein has one entry. The repertoire holds about 360,000 distinct CDR3 sequences, with about 13% as singletons. Germline lookup yields CDR1 LGHNA and CDR2 YSLEER. V was pared by 0 bases and J by 0 bases, with 13 bases between. The CDR3 contains 17 residues. This clonotype has at least ten counts. Its target is not known. The TCR sequence derives from a woman in her late teens or twenties with Graves' hyperthyroidism. The specimen was blood. The chain joins TRBV4-3 to TRBJ2-3; a possible D gene is TRBD2 (7 bases). CDR3 DNA: TGCGCCAGCAGCCAAGAAGGGGGAGGGCCTAGCACAGATACGCAGTATTTT. This encodes CASSQEGGGPSTDTQYF.